Presented here are 9 T cell receptor beta chains from one specimen sequenced in a study of circulating CD8 cells and anti-PD-1 response in melanoma. Using 15 ng of total RNA, TCR libraries were made with the QIAseq Immune Repertoire TCR panel. TCRdb used MiXCR to reprocess the reads, holding one entry per CDR3 protein. The sample includes fewer than 2,000 distinct CDR3 sequences, roughly 10% of them seen just once. Sorting of live CD3+CD8+TCRalphabeta+ cells by PD-1 and/or TIGIT gave four subsets. Sequences were derived from CD8+ T cells from PBMCs, sampled at baseline or after one month of anti-PD-1 therapy (not recorded which). The receptors stem from a human donor with melanoma.

The V and J genes are TRBV2 and TRBJ2-2; maybe TRBD2 (6 bases). Germline loops: CDR1 SNHLY, CDR2 FYNNEI. The germline V and J ends were trimmed by 8 bases and 4 bases, with 14 bases remaining between them. CDR3 length equals 14 residues. Here the CDR3 DNA reads TGTGCCAGCCGTGGAGGGTTTGGCACCGGGGAGCTGTTTTTT. Translating it yields CASRGGFGTGELFF.

By sample share, this clonotype is medium-sized. V is TRBV5-4 and J is TRBJ2-7; TRBD2 matches 8 bases. The CDR3 sequence is 14 residues long. Per the germline V gene, CDR1 is SGHNT and CDR2 is YYREEE (reference sequence). V shed 1 base and J 3 bases; nucleotides not matched to a gene: 3. The CDR3 region is CASSLTSGDYEQYF. For the CDR3, the DNA is TGTGCCAGCAGCTTGACTAGCGGTGACTACGAGCAGTACTTC.

By share of the sample, this clonotype is large. The V and J genes are TRBV20-1 and TRBJ2-7; no reliable D call. The V gene's germline CDR1 is DFQATT and CDR2 SNEGSKA (reference sequence). The V end lost 0 bases, the J end lost 2 bases, and 14 bases lay between the germline ends. The CDR3 contains 15 residues. As DNA, the CDR3 is TGCAGTGCTAGAGATTTGGAAGGGTCAACCTACGAGCAGTACTTC. It codes for CSARDLEGSTYEQYF.

This clonotype was detected a few times. This chain links TRBV19 with TRBJ2-5; 8 positions agree with TRBD2. V shed 3 bases, J shed 5 bases, and the junction held 8 bases outside the gene matches. Per the germline V gene, CDR1 is LNHDA and CDR2 is SQIVND (reference sequence). This CDR3 contains 15 residues. In nucleotides, the CDR3 is TGTGCCAGTAGTATGTCCGGGGGGGCCGTCGAGACCCAGTACTTC. Translating it yields CASSMSGGAVETQYF.

V and J are TRBV9 and TRBJ1-2; no clear D. Germline V CDR1 and CDR2: SGDLS, YYNGEE. This CDR3 contains 14 residues. With 0 bases removed from V and 2 bases from J, the gap between germline ends came to 8 bases. This chain's CDR3 is CASSVAIQNYGYTF. Written as DNA, the CDR3 is TGTGCCAGCAGCGTAGCGATCCAGAACTATGGCTACACCTTC. Supplemented by reference TRBV9 and TRBJ1-2, the full variable domain reads DSGVTQTPKHLITATGQRVTLRCSPRSGDLSVYWYQQSLDQGLQFLIQYYNGEERAKGNILERFSAQQFPDLHSELNLSSLELGDSALYFCASSVAIQNYGYTFGSGTRLTVV.

By share, this clonotype ranks as medium-sized (0.01 to 0.1%). The chain has TRBV2 and TRBJ2-1; 9 bases line up with TRBD1. With V trimmed by 6 bases and J by 3 bases, 12 bases remained unmatched. Germline assignment: CDR1 SNHLY and CDR2 FYNNEI. This CDR3 spans 17 amino acids. DNA for the CDR3: TGTGCCAGCAGCAAAGGACAGGGGCGGACATACTACAATGAGCAGTTCTTC. Amino acid sequence: CASSKGQGRTYYNEQFF.

This clonotype counts as large. The chain carries TRBV2 and TRBJ2-1; D may be TRBD1 or TRBD2 (5 bases each). The CDR3 spans 15 residues. Germline values: CDR1 SNHLY, CDR2 FYNNEI. V lost 1 base to trimming and J lost 7 bases, with 14 bases between them. The DNA for the CDR3 is TGTGCCAGCAGTGAAGGGGACCCCCGGATGAATGAGCAGTTCTTC. Translation gives CASSEGDPRMNEQFF.

CDR3: CAWRLPWSYEQYF. The CDR3 DNA is TGTGCCTGGAGGCTTCCGTGGTCCTACGAGCAGTACTTC. The chain couples TRBV30 to TRBJ2-7; unclear D gene. The germline CDR1 and CDR2 sequences are GTSNPN and SVGIG (reference sequence). CDR3 length equals 13 residues. Trimming shortened V by 3 bases and J by 1 base, and 10 bases separated the two germline ends.

The V gene is TRBV19, the J gene TRBJ2-1, with 10 bases matching TRBD1. CDR1 and CDR2 (germline): LNHDA, SQIVND (reference sequence). CDR3 length equals 14 residues. Trimming took 10 bases from V and 9 from J; bases not matched to a gene: 12. DNA for the CDR3: TGTGCCACAATCCCGGGACAGGGGTCTGGTGAGCAGTTCTTC. It yields the protein CATIPGQGSGEQFF.